This T cell receptor beta chain was documented in a study of blood T cell repertoires in COVID-19. Germline lookup yields CDR1 MNHEY and CDR2 SVGAGI. Trimming took off 0 bases at V and 4 bases at J, with 12 bases between the two ends. This CDR3 region has 15 residues. Method: immunoSEQ multiplex PCR; TCRdb's copy keeps in-frame clones and lacks some. The data contain more than 150,000 clones, approximately 90% of them singletons. This chain links TRBV6-5 with TRBJ1-1, with D perhaps matching TRBD1 (5 bases). Material for sequencing was PBMCs or T cells enriched from blood (not recorded which). The sequence came from a woman in her 30s who had recovered from COVID-19. CDR3 nucleotide sequence: TGTGCCAGCAGTTACTCGAGAAGGGGAGGCACTGAAGCTTTCTTT. This gives the protein CASSYSRRGGTEAFF.